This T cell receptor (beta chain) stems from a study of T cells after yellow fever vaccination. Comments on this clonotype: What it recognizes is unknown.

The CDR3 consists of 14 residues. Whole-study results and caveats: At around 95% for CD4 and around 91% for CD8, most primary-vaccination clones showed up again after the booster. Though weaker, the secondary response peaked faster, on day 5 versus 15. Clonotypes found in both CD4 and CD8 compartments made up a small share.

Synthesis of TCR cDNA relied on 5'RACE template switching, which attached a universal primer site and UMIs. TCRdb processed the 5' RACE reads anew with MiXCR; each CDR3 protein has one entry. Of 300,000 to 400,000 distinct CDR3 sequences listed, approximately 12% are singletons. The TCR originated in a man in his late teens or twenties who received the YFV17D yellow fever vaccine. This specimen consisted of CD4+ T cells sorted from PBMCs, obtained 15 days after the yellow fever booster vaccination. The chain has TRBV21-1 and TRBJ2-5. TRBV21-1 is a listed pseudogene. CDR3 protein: CASSKDASKETQYF. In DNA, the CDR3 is TGTGCCAGCAGCAAAGACGCTAGCAAAGAGACCCAGTACTTC.